The clone carrying this T cell receptor beta chain has only a few counts. TCRdb reprocessed the RT-PCR reads via MiXCR and lists one record per CDR3 protein. The table records more than 550,000 distinct CDR3 sequences, 14% of them present only once. The clonotype was recovered from a female donor in good health, serving as a healthy control. Sequencing input: memory CD4+ T cells from blood.

The CDR3: CASSPQGGTSYEQYF. The CDR3 nucleotides read TGTGCCAGCAGTCCTCAAGGCGGGACCTCCTACGAGCAGTACTTC. The V gene is TRBV7-2, the J gene TRBJ2-7, with D tentatively TRBD2 (6 bases). The germline gives CDR1 SGHTA, CDR2 FQGNSA. The CDR3 runs 15 residues. V lost 6 bases, J lost 0 bases, and 15 bases lay in between.